The entry below gives a single T cell receptor beta chain sequence along with its context. Per the authors' pipeline: By means of reference gene primer amplification, nucleated cell counts were estimated. Only in-frame clones appear in the TCRdb table, and some are missing; sequencing was by immunoSEQ multiplex PCR. The V and J calls and the clone size are those of that table, but D and trimming were determined from the DNA. The sample has tens of thousands of clones, less than 95% seen once; the top ten hold roughly 6%. The data were taken from a study of blood T cell repertoires in COVID-19. The ends lost 5 bases at V and 11 bases at J; junction bases unmatched: 8. The CDR3 totals 13 residues. CDR1 MNHEY and CDR2 SMNVEV come from the germline V gene (reference sequence).

Sequencing was performed on peripheral blood. The chain carries TRBV27 and TRBJ1-4; 7 bases agree with TRBD1. The clonotype originates from a man between 65 and 85 years old with active COVID-19. DNA of the CDR3: TGTGCCAGCAGTCCAGACAGGGACGGGAAACTGTTTTTT. It translates to CASSPDRDGKLFF.